This T cell receptor (beta chain) was retrieved from a study of Ad26.COV2.S vaccination and SARS-CoV-2 variants (dated by TCRdb to about 2021). About the study as a whole: Vaccine-arm donors were drawn from COV1001, a multicentre, randomized, double-blind, placebo-controlled phase I-IIa trial of Ad26.COV2.S in healthy adults. Sequencing of the TCRbeta repertoire served to evaluate the specificity and breadth of SARS-CoV-2-reactive T cell receptors following Ad26.COV2.S vaccination. Ad26.COV2.S was administered intramuscularly at 5 x 10^10 or 1 x 10^11 viral particles, either as a single shot or as two shots given 56 days apart. The TCR-sequenced set comprised approximately 32 samples: about 19 Ad26.COV2.S vaccine recipients, 5 placebo recipients and 8 SARS-CoV-2 convalescent individuals. Investigators did not know the trial group allocation while performing experiments and assessing outcomes. Trial participants were randomized into five groups of five, in which low-dose or high-dose Ad26.COV2.S was given once or twice, or placebo was given on both occasions.

To note about this clone: Its antigen is still unknown. The sample holds no much larger clone one base away, and base qualities are not on file.

The treatment or condition label, as the study defines it: around 19 received Ad26.COV2.S at low or high dose, single or two shots; roughly 5 received placebo; per-sample allocation not given. For vaccine and placebo recipients, repertoires were sequenced using samples collected on day 63 after the first injection. In Cohort 1b, about two dozen adults aged 18-55 years were enrolled at a single site in Boston, USA, between 29 July and 7 August 2020. Ad26.COV2.S was a replication-incompetent adenovirus type 26 vector expressing a prefusion-stabilized SARS-CoV-2 spike protein from the original Wuhan strain. The paper's findings and limits, for the study overall: After vaccination, substantial breadth of spike-specific CD8+ and CD4+ T cell responses was reported. The authors noted that total T cell responses may have been underestimated by the TCR breadth and depth analyses. Comparable non-spike TCR breadth was observed between vaccine and placebo recipients, consistent with only spike being contained in the vaccine. The study was not powered for comparison of responses between vaccine doses or regimens. Compared with placebo recipients, Ad26.COV2.S recipients showed higher spike-specific TCR breadth (P = 0.0014).

TCRbeta CDR3 regions were sequenced with the immunoSEQ Assay. After extraction, genomic DNA underwent amplification by bias-controlled multiplex PCR, followed by high-throughput sequencing. Turning to the authors' computational methods: To quantify the absolute abundance of every unique TCRbeta CDR3 region, sequences were collapsed and filtered. T cell fraction was estimated by normalizing TCRbeta template counts to usable DNA, which was measured by amplifying reference genes present in all nucleated cells. Repertoire TCRs were annotated as SARS-CoV-2-specific when V gene, CDR3 amino acid sequence and J gene were exactly matched to a known reactive TCR set. The reference SARS-CoV-2 TCR set came from MIRA and was filtered for enrichment in COVID-19-positive ImmuneCODE repertoires, removing public or cross-reactive TCRs. Based on the MIRA antigens, annotated TCRs were further analysed at the level of specific ORF or position within ORF. Depth was the summed frequency of annotated unique rearrangements, while breadth was defined as annotated unique rearrangements over total unique productive rearrangements. Two-sided Wilcoxon rank-sum tests were applied when comparing TCR breadth between groups. TCRdb's version of the immuneACCESS table is confined to in-frame rearrangements and falls short of the full clone set. An unresolved V gene accounts for under half of the shortfall where checked; the remainder is of unknown origin. D and trimming were read from the DNA, whereas the V and J calls and clone size are those reported in that table. The sample profile shows 450,000 to 550,000 clones; 89% of them were found once. Approximately 2.5% of the sample belongs to the ten largest clones.

The germline V gene specifies SGHVS as CDR1 and FQNEAQ as CDR2. Its CDR3 holds 16 amino acids, cysteine through phenylalanine. The only DNA kept is the CDR3, 48 bases in frame from the first base. Germline trimming: 7 bases from V, 3 bases from J; junction bases outside gene matches: 6. The receptor chain draws on TRBV7-8 and TRBJ2-2; 12 junctional bases match TRBD2. This specimen consisted of peripheral blood, obtained in a trial of Ad26.COV2.S vaccine versus placebo. The TCR was taken from a person aged 18-60 years who received the Ad26.COV2.S COVID-19 vaccine or a placebo. Here is the DNA: TGTGCCAGCACCCGCCTAGCGGGGGGGTACACCGGGGAGCTGTTTTTT. It encodes CASTRLAGGYTGELFF.